Described below is a single TCR beta chain sequence and its context. There is no known antigen for this receptor. No base quality information exists; no much larger clone differs at one position. Preparation of the library involved the immunoSEQ multiplex PCR assay. Following the manufacturer's protocol, the hsTCRB Kit was used to amplify rearranged TCR beta chain sequences. TCRB libraries were sequenced on an Illumina MiSeq. As for how the authors treated the data: The proprietary platform of the kit vendor was used for demultiplexing, trimming and gene mapping. Entries here come from immuneACCESS through TCRdb and include only in-frame sequences with V and J called. Some clones fail to appear in such tables; in the studies checked, an unresolved V gene covers under half of the shortfall, and the cause of the remainder is unknown. V, J and clone size derive from that table, while D and trimming were established from the DNA sequence. In this sample the table shows tens of thousands of clones, 75% to 90% of which occur a single time. The ten largest clonotypes hold 5.9% of the sample.

CDR3 length: 14 amino acids, cysteine to phenylalanine. Only the CDR3 part of the read is kept: 42 bases, read in frame from the first base. The junction shows trimming of 2 bases on V and 9 bases on J, and the gene matches do not reach 8 bases of it. The germline V gene sets CDR1 to SGHRS and CDR2 to YFSETQ. Taken with the paper, the label for time point translates to: week 11, during vaccination. A 20-mer mutant IDH1 peptide at 300 micrograms in Montanide made up each vaccine dose, which was injected subcutaneously together with topical imiquimod. Newly diagnosed WHO grade 3 or 4 IDH1-mutant astrocytomas showing loss of nuclear ATRX were present in the donors. The samples were drawn from NOA16, a multicentre, single-arm, open-label phase I trial in Germany that tested a mutant IDH1 peptide vaccine in humans for the first time. Genomic DNA for TCRB sequencing was isolated from EDTA blood with the DNeasy Blood and Tissue Kit.

The data are from a study of a mutant IDH1 vaccine in newly diagnosed glioma (dated by TCRdb to the early 2020s). For context, the study as a whole: Across visits V03 through V10, patients got a total of eight vaccinations, given in weeks 1, 3, 5, 7, 11, 15, 19 and 23. Of the roughly 33 treated patients, around 60% were male and 37.5% were female, and a mean age of about 37 years was recorded. In the chemotherapy-containing groups, vaccination started alongside temozolomide cycles, whereas in patients who had radiotherapy alone it started 4-6 weeks after radiotherapy. Longitudinal TCRB deep sequencing was done for some 26 treated patients, wherever samples were available for exploratory analyses. Peripheral blood was collected at six visits: V03 (baseline), V05, V07, V10, V12 and V13. Before enrollment, patients had received standard therapy of radiotherapy alone, temozolomide alone, or radiochemotherapy with temozolomide; most received the combination.

The paper as a whole reports these results and caveats: Pseudoprogression seemed to be unrelated to changes in the top peripheral T cell clonotypes found by TCRB sequencing. According to the authors, sample limitations meant that analyses of patient blood samples could not be reproduced. Vaccine-induced immune responses across multiple MHC alleles were detected in over 80% of patients. PBMC samples for TCRB deep sequencing were selected based on availability.

The TCR originated in a man in his forties or fifties with glioma. The sequence joins TRBV5-1 to TRBJ2-1; TRBD2 agrees with 7 junctional bases. Source: PBMCs, taken from a glioma patient whose treatment included an IDH1 peptide vaccine. The nucleotides are TGCGCCAGCAGCTTTTCGACTAGCACGAGTGAGCAGTTCTTC. Translated, this gives CASSFSTSTSEQFF.